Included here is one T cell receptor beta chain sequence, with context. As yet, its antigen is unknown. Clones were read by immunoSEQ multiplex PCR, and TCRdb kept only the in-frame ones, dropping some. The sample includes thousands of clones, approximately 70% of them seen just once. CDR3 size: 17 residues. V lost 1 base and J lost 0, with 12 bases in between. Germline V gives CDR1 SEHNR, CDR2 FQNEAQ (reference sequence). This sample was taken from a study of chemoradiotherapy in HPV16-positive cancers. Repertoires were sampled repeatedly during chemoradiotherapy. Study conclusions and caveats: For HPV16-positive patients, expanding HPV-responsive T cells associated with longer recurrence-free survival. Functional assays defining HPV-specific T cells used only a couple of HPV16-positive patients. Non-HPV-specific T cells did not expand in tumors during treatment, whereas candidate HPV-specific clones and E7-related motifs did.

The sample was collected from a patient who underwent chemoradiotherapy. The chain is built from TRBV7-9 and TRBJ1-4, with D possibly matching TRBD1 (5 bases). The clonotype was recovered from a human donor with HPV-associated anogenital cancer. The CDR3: CASSLGRDDATNEKLFF. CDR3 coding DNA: TGTGCCAGCAGCTTAGGGAGGGACGACGCAACTAATGAAAAACTGTTTTTT. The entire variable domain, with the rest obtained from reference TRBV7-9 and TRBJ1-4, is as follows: DTGVSQNPRHKITKRGQNVTFRCDPISEHNRLYWYRQTLGQGPEFLTYFQNEAQLEKSRLLSDRFSAERPKGSFSTLEIQRTEQGDSAMYLCASSLGRDDATNEKLFFGSGTQLSVL.